The 18 T cell receptor beta chains presented below share a single source sample, sequenced in a study of T-cell memory formation after mild COVID-19. From the 5' RACE reads, TCRdb called clonotypes with MiXCR, one entry per CDR3 protein. Among 550,000 to 600,000 distinct CDR3 sequences listed, approximately 15% were seen once. Sequencing was performed on PBMCs or a T cell subset sorted from them (not recorded which). The receptor set was obtained from an adult woman who had mild COVID-19 (a few samples of this study predate the infection). Cell type and time point are not known.

This clonotype was seen only a few times. V usage is TRBV7-9 and J usage is TRBJ1-2, with 10 bases matching TRBD1. Per germline, CDR1 SEHNR and CDR2 FQNEAQ (reference sequence). The CDR3 extends over 18 amino acids. J gave up 0 bases and V 5 bases, and 12 bases lay outside the gene matches. The CDR3 is CASSPKGTGEGANYGYTF. CDR3 nucleotides: TGTGCCAGCAGCCCGAAAGGGACAGGGGAGGGAGCTAACTATGGCTACACCTTC. Looking up the rest from reference TRBV7-9 and TRBJ1-2 gives the full variable domain: DTGVSQNPRHKITKRGQNVTFRCDPISEHNRLYWYRQTLGQGPEFLTYFQNEAQLEKSRLLSDRFSAERPKGSFSTLEIQRTEQGDSAMYLCASSPKGTGEGANYGYTFGSGTRLTVV.

The V call is TRBV24-1, the J call TRBJ2-1; 9 bases agree with TRBD1. The trim removed 2 bases at V and 3 bases at J, leaving 4 bases unmatched. The CDR3 runs 16 residues. Per germline, CDR1 KGHDR and CDR2 SFDVKD. The CDR3 coding sequence is TGTGCCACCAGTGATTCAACAGGGGGCGGCTACAATGAGCAGTTCTTC. Protein product: CATSDSTGGGYNEQFF.

There are a few counts of this clonotype. V is TRBV6-5 and J is TRBJ2-6, with D perhaps TRBD2 (6 bases). The CDR3 consists of 15 residues. Germline assignment: CDR1 MNHEY and CDR2 SVGAGI. Between the trimmed V and J ends, which lost 5 bases and 0 bases, there was a span of 8 bases. Written as DNA, the CDR3 is TGTGCCAGCAGTGGGGAGGCCTCTGGGGCCAACGTCCTGACTTTC. It codes for CASSGEASGANVLTF.

This clonotype showed up many times. The rearrangement joins TRBV27 to TRBJ2-2; TRBD1 matches 7 bases. The length of the CDR3 is 17 residues. In germline, CDR1 is MNHEY, CDR2 SMNVEV (reference sequence). Germline trimming cut 3 bases from V and 5 bases from J; bases unmatched to any gene: 12. CDR3 in DNA: TGTGCCAGCAGTTTTATAAGTTTCGGGACAGTAACCGGGGAGCTGTTTTTT. Protein product: CASSFISFGTVTGELFF.

V gene TRBV20-1 combines with J gene TRBJ1-2, with D possibly matching TRBD1 (5 bases). The CDR3 is 16 residues long. Germline values: CDR1 DFQATT, CDR2 SNEGSKA (reference sequence). V was pared by 3 bases and J by 2 bases, with 19 bases between. CDR3 loop: CSASRGHGPRNYGYTF. Written as DNA, the CDR3 is TGCAGTGCTAGCCGAGGACACGGACCTCGGAACTATGGCTACACCTTC.

This clonotype was seen a handful of times. The CDR3 DNA reads as TGTGCCAGCAGTCAAGGACCTCGTCCAGATACGCAGTATTTT. This codes for CASSQGPRPDTQYF. The V gene is TRBV12-3 or TRBV12-4, the J gene TRBJ2-3; D ambiguous. CDR3 size: 14 residues. The V and J ends lost 5 bases and 4 bases respectively, with 13 bases between them.

This sequence joins TRBV29-1 and TRBJ2-1; D ambiguous. CDR3 length: 15 amino acids. The V and J ends lost 3 bases and 1 base respectively, with 13 bases between them. Germline lookup yields CDR1 SQVTM and CDR2 ANQGSEA. The CDR3 coding sequence is TGCAGCGTTGACGCCTACAGAGGTTCCTACAATGAGCAGTTCTTC. This sequence encodes CSVDAYRGSYNEQFF.

This clonotype was recorded many times. This chain uses TRBV7-9 with TRBJ2-3; 8 nucleotides agree with TRBD2. The CDR3 totals 17 residues. The V gene end was trimmed by 5 bases and the J gene end by 0 bases; junction bases not matched to a gene: 10. Germline V lookup: CDR1 SEHNR, CDR2 FQNEAQ (reference sequence). The CDR3 loop reads CASSRLNVAGSTDTQYF. The CDR3 coding sequence is TGTGCCAGCAGCCGGCTCAATGTAGCGGGAAGCACAGATACGCAGTATTTT.

This sequence joins TRBV18 and TRBJ2-7; 9 nucleotides match TRBD2. This CDR3 is built from 17 residues. Trimming removed 1 base from V and 3 bases from J; junction bases left unmatched: 10. Germline values: CDR1 KGHSH, CDR2 LQKENI. CDR3 sequence (DNA): TGTGCCAGCTCACCACTGGGTAGCGGGAGAGGTTACTACGAGCAGTACTTC. Its translation: CASSPLGSGRGYYEQYF.

Regarding this clonotype: Sequence at one end of the junction differs from germline and may be a read error. The rearrangement links TRBV3-1 to TRBJ2-3; unclear D gene. Germline-derived CDR1 and CDR2 are LGHDT and YNNKEL (reference sequence). The CDR3 is 11 amino acids. Here the CDR3 DNA reads TGTGCCAGAAGCCATGTAGATACGCAGTATTTT. Its translation: CARSHVDTQYF.

This clonotype came up a few times. V usage is TRBV4-3 and J usage is TRBJ2-7; D may match TRBD1 or TRBD2 (6 bases each). Trimming removed 0 bases from V and 5 bases from J, with 17 bases in between. The CDR3 is made up of 16 amino acids. Germline CDR1 LGHNA, CDR2 YSLEER. CDR3 nucleotides: TGCGCCAGCAGCCAAGATCGGGGGCCCCGCACCGACGAGCAGTACTTC. It yields the protein CASSQDRGPRTDEQYF.

This clonotype came up a few times. V usage is TRBV7-8 and J usage is TRBJ2-2; D is unresolved. V lost 5 bases to trimming and J lost 4 bases, with 8 bases between them. The germline V gene has CDR1 SGHVS and CDR2 FQNEAQ. The CDR3 loop spans 13 amino acids. The DNA for the CDR3 is TGTGCCAGCAGCACCCCGGGCACCGGGGAGCTGTTTTTT. This translates into CASSTPGTGELFF.

This sequence joins TRBV12-3 or TRBV12-4 and TRBJ2-3; D remains ambiguous. Between the trimmed V and J ends, which lost 7 bases and 5 bases, there was a span of 7 bases. The CDR3 is made up of 11 amino acids. The CDR3 loop is CASTMGDTQYF. The CDR3 DNA sequence: TGTGCCAGCACTATGGGAGATACGCAGTATTTT.

J is TRBJ2-2 and V is TRBV15, with D perhaps matching TRBD1 (5 bases). The germline V gene has CDR1 LNHNV and CDR2 YYDKDF (reference sequence). Trimming cost V 9 bases and J 0 bases, with 11 bases left between them. This CDR3 has 14 amino acids. In nucleotides, the CDR3 is TGTGCCACTCTAGACAGATCGAACACCGGGGAGCTGTTTTTT. Translation gives CATLDRSNTGELFF.

This rearrangement joins TRBV20-1 to TRBJ1-1, with D perhaps matching TRBD1 (5 bases). Trimming cost V 6 bases and J 4 bases, with 15 bases left between them. This CDR3 is 13 amino acids long. CDR1 and CDR2 from the germline V gene are DFQATT and SNEGSKA (reference sequence). The CDR3 loop is CSAPLWGGTEAFF. The CDR3 coding sequence is TGCAGTGCGCCCTTGTGGGGGGGCACTGAAGCTTTCTTT.

This clonotype appeared a few times. The chain is built from TRBV6-1 and TRBJ2-2; 12 nucleotides agree with TRBD2. J lost 7 bases, V lost 6 bases, and 15 bases had no gene match. Germline loops: CDR1 MNHNS, CDR2 SASEGT. This CDR3 is 18 amino acids long. The CDR3 here is CASRSPSLAGGPGGELFF. The CDR3 nucleotides read TGTGCCAGCAGATCCCCCTCTCTAGCGGGGGGGCCAGGCGGGGAGCTGTTTTTT.

This clonotype was counted a few times. V usage is TRBV2 and J usage is TRBJ2-2, with D tentatively TRBD2 (5 bases). Germline V CDR1 and CDR2: SNHLY, FYNNEI. V lost 4 bases and J lost 4, with 16 bases in between. This CDR3 spans 16 amino acids. The DNA for the CDR3 is TGTGCCAGCAGTGGTTCCCCGGGGAGCTTCACCGGGGAGCTGTTTTTT. This codes for CASSGSPGSFTGELFF. Using reference TRBV2 and TRBJ2-2 for the parts outside the CDR3, the full variable domain is EPEVTQTPSHQVTQMGQEVILRCVPISNHLYFYWYRQILGQKVEFLVSFYNNEISEKSEIFDDQFSVERPDGSNFTLKIRSTKLEDSAMYFCASSGSPGSFTGELFFGEGSRLTVL.

This clonotype was picked up a small number of times. The V and J genes are TRBV2 and TRBJ1-2; 9 bases map to TRBD1. The CDR3 length is 14 residues. The V gene's germline CDR1 is SNHLY and CDR2 FYNNEI. Trimming took 6 bases from V and 4 from J; bases not matched to a gene: 6. CDR3 sequence: CASRGDRGFYGYTF. The CDR3 DNA is TGTGCCAGCAGGGGAGACAGGGGGTTCTATGGCTACACCTTC.